The rows below give T cell receptor beta chains drawn from one sample of a study of blood T cell repertoires in COVID-19. Method: immunoSEQ multiplex PCR; TCRdb's copy keeps in-frame clones and lacks some. Of 200,000 or so clones in the sample, 80% to 85% were seen once. Sequenced: peripheral blood. Source of these receptors: a woman between 25 and 40 years old who had recovered from COVID-19. Both conserved end residues are part of each CDR3. A D gene is named only where the DNA matches it firmly. Not every row has a clone size; where given, it reads once, few, many or a size class.

cdr3_nt: TGTGCCAGTAGAAATAGCGGGATCGTCGGTACGCAGTATTTT; cdr3_aa: CASRNSGIVGTQYF; cdr3_length: 14; d_call: TRBD2; clone_size: NA; j_call: TRBJ2-3; v_call: TRBV19
cdr3_nt: TGTGCCAGCAGCCCGGACAGGGCCTATGGCTACACCTTC; cdr3_aa: CASSPDRAYGYTF; cdr3_length: 13; d_call: TRBD1; clone_size: NA; j_call: TRBJ1-2; v_call: TRBV11-1
cdr3_nt: TGTGCCAGCAGCCCCGGGGACAGGGGAAGCTCTGGGGCCAACGTCCTGACTTTC; cdr3_aa: CASSPGDRGSSGANVLTF; cdr3_length: 18; d_call: TRBD1; clone_size: NA; j_call: TRBJ2-6; v_call: TRBV5-5
cdr3_nt: TGTGCCAGCAGACTTGGACAGGGGATAGGTGAGCAGTTCTTC; cdr3_aa: CASRLGQGIGEQFF; cdr3_length: 14; d_call: TRBD1; clone_size: NA; j_call: TRBJ2-1; v_call: TRBV28
cdr3_nt: TGCAGCGTTGAAGACGGGAGCGGGAGAGGTAGCACAGATACGCAGTATTTT; cdr3_aa: CSVEDGSGRGSTDTQYF; cdr3_length: 17; d_call: TRBD2; clone_size: NA; j_call: TRBJ2-3; v_call: TRBV29-1
cdr3_nt: TGTGCCAGCAGCACTCACGAGCAGTACTTC; cdr3_aa: CASSTHEQYF; cdr3_length: 10; d_call: NA; clone_size: NA; j_call: TRBJ2-7; v_call: TRBV28
cdr3_nt: TGTGCCAGCAGTCCTTGGCCAGATACGCAGTATTTT; cdr3_aa: CASSPWPDTQYF; cdr3_length: 12; d_call: NA; clone_size: once; j_call: TRBJ2-3; v_call: TRBV27
cdr3_nt: TGTGCCAGCAGCTTGGTTACTGGGACAGACGCGCTCCAAGAGACCCAGTACTTC; cdr3_aa: CASSLVTGTDALQETQYF; cdr3_length: 18; d_call: TRBD1; clone_size: NA; j_call: TRBJ2-5; v_call: TRBV7-9
cdr3_nt: TGTGCCAGCAGTCGAGCGGGAGGCCAAGAGACCCAGTACTTC; cdr3_aa: CASSRAGGQETQYF; cdr3_length: 14; d_call: TRBD2; clone_size: once; j_call: TRBJ2-5; v_call: TRBV7-3
cdr3_nt: TGTGCCACCAGTGATTTACTAGCGGGAGGCACCGAGCAGTTCTTC; cdr3_aa: CATSDLLAGGTEQFF; cdr3_length: 15; d_call: TRBD2; clone_size: few; j_call: TRBJ2-1; v_call: TRBV24-1
cdr3_nt: TGTGTGAGGGCCAGCGGGTGGGTCGGGAACATTCAGTACTTC; cdr3_aa: CVRASGWVGNIQYF; cdr3_length: 14; d_call: NA; clone_size: NA; j_call: TRBJ2-4; v_call: TRBV19
cdr3_nt: TGTGCCAGCAGCTTAACGCCTAGCGGGGTCACAGATACGCAGTATTTT; cdr3_aa: CASSLTPSGVTDTQYF; cdr3_length: 16; d_call: TRBD2; clone_size: NA; j_call: TRBJ2-3; v_call: TRBV7-3
cdr3_nt: TGTGCCAGCCCTAGCGATTTCACAGATACGCAGTATTTT; cdr3_aa: CASPSDFTDTQYF; cdr3_length: 13; d_call: NA; clone_size: NA; j_call: TRBJ2-3; v_call: TRBV2